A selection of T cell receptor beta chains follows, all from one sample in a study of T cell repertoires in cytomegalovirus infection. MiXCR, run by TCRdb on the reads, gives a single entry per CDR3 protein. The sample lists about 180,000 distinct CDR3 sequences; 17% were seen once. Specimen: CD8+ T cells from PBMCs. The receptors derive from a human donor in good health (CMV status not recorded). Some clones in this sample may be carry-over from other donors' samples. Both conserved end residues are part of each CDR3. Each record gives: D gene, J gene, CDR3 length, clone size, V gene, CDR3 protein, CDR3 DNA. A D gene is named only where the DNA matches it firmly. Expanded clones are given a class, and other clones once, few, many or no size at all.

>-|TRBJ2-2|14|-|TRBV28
CASSYKPHTGELFF
TGTGCCAGCAGTTATAAGCCGCACACCGGGGAGCTGTTTTTT
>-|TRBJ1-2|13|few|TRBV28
CASSLGVSYGYTF
TGTGCCAGCAGTTTGGGGGTTTCTTATGGCTACACCTTC
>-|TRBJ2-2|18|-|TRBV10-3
CAISESPTVTWNTGELFF
TGTGCCATCAGTGAGTCCCCTACAGTTACCTGGAACACCGGGGAGCTGTTTTTT
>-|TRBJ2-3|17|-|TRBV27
CASSLIRDTKLQDTQYF
TGTGCCAGCAGCTTAATCCGGGACACAAAACTTCAAGATACGCAGTATTTT
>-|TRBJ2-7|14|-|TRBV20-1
CSAGGNGHLYEQYF
TGCAGTGCTGGGGGAAATGGACACCTCTACGAGCAGTACTTC
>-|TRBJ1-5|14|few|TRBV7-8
CASSRRQANQPQHF
TGTGCCAGCAGCCGCAGACAGGCCAATCAGCCCCAGCATTTT
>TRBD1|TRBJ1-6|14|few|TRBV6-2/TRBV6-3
CASRSTGINSPLHF
TGTGCCAGCAGATCGACAGGGATTAATTCACCCCTCCACTTT
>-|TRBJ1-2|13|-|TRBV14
CASSQERGDGYTF
TGTGCCAGCAGCCAAGAACGAGGGGATGGCTACACCTTC
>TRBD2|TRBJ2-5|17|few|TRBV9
CASSVATGTSIQETQYF
TGTGCCAGCAGCGTCGCCACCGGGACTAGCATCCAAGAGACCCAGTACTTC
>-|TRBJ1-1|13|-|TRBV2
CASSEGWNTEAFF
TGTGCCAGCAGTGAGGGATGGAACACTGAAGCTTTCTTT
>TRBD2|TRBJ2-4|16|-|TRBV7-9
CASSLSQTGRKHCQYF
TGTGCCAGCAGCTTATCTCAGACCGGGAGGAAACACTGTCAGTACTTC
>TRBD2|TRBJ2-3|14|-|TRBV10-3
CATAPSGGTDTQYF
TGTGCCACGGCTCCTAGCGGGGGAACAGATACGCAGTATTTT
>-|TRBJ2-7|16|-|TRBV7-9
CASSSQGGTTFYEQYF
TGTGCCAGCAGTTCTCAAGGCGGGACAACGTTCTACGAGCAGTACTTC
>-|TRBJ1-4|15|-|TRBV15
CATSRDQPAGEKLFF
TGTGCCACCAGCAGAGATCAGCCGGCTGGCGAAAAACTGTTTTTT
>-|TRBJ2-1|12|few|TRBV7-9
CASSLVRFEEFF
TGTGCCAGCAGCTTAGTACGGTTCGAGGAGTTCTTC
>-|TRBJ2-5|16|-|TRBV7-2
CASSLGGGPPTETQYF
TGTGCCAGCAGCTTAGGGGGGGGGCCCCCTACGGAGACCCAGTACTTC
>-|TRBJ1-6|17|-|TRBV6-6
CASSYLGQSSYNSPLHF
TGTGCCAGCAGTTACCTTGGACAGAGCTCCTATAATTCACCCCTCCACTTT
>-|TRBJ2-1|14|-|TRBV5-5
CASSLGWGRNEQFF
TGTGCCAGCAGCCTGGGGTGGGGCAGAAATGAGCAGTTCTTC
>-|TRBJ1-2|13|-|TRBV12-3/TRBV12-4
CASSLVLNYGYTF
TGTGCCAGCAGTTTAGTCTTAAACTATGGCTACACCTTC
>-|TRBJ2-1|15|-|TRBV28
CASSLTPGSYNEQFF
TGTGCCAGCAGCCTAACCCCCGGGAGTTACAATGAGCAGTTCTTC
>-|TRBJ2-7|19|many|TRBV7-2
CASSLVLDWESGRSYEQYF
TGTGCCAGCAGCTTAGTATTGGATTGGGAGTCGGGGCGCTCCTACGAGCAGTACTTC
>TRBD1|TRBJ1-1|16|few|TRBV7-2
CASSPPDRGRGDEAFF
TGTGCCAGCAGCCCTCCGGACAGGGGGCGCGGGGATGAAGCTTTCTTT
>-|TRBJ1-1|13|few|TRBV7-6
CASSPRWNTEAFF
TGTGCCAGCAGCCCCCGGTGGAACACTGAAGCTTTCTTT
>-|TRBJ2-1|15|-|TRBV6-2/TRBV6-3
CASSRWGGAHNEQFF
TGTGCCAGCAGTCGCTGGGGGGGCGCGCACAATGAGCAGTTCTTC
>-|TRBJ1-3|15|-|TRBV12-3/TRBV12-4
CASLPMGAEGNTIYF
TGTGCCAGCCTCCCAATGGGGGCAGAAGGAAACACCATATATTTT
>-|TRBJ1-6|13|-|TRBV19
CASTTGVGSPLHF
TGTGCCAGTACCACAGGCGTCGGATCACCCCTCCACTTT
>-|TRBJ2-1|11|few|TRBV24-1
CATSDVVEQFF
TGTGCCACCAGTGACGTGGTTGAGCAGTTCTTC
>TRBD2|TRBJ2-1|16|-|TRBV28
CASPPTGTSEDNEQFF
TGTGCCAGCCCACCTACCGGGACTAGTGAGGACAATGAGCAGTTCTTC
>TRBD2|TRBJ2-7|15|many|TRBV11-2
CASSPGLSGVYEQYF
TGTGCCAGCAGCCCTGGGCTTAGCGGGGTCTACGAGCAGTACTTC
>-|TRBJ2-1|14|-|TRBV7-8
CASSILDGGNEQFF
TGTGCCAGCAGCATCCTGGACGGTGGCAATGAGCAGTTCTTC
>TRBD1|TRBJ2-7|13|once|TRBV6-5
CATETGELYEQYF
TGTGCCACGGAGACAGGGGAACTCTACGAGCAGTACTTC
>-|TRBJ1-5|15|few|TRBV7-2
CASSLELAGNQPQHF
TGTGCCAGCAGCTTAGAATTGGCGGGGAATCAGCCCCAGCATTTT
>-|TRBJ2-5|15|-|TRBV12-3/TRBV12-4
CASSLGAEYQETQYF
TGTGCCAGCAGTCTAGGCGCGGAGTACCAAGAGACCCAGTACTTC
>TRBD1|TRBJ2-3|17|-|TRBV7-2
CASSSSIRDRPTDTQYF
TGTGCCAGCAGCTCGTCTATCCGGGACAGGCCCACAGATACGCAGTATTTT
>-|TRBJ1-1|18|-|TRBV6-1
CASSGLDGGGIMNTEAFF
TGTGCCAGCAGTGGATTGGACGGTGGGGGCATTATGAACACTGAAGCTTTCTTT
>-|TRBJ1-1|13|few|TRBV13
CASSIGGGPGAFF
TGTGCCAGCTCCATAGGAGGGGGTCCCGGAGCTTTCTTT
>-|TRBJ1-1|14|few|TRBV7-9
CASSLGSRNTEAFF
TGTGCCAGCAGCTTAGGTTCACGTAACACTGAAGCTTTCTTT
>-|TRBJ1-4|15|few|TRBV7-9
CASSFSDPTNEKLFF
TGTGCCAGCAGCTTCTCCGACCCAACTAATGAAAAACTGTTTTTT
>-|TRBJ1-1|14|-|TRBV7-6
CASSLRSAGTEAFF
TGTGCCAGCAGCTTAAGGAGCGCGGGGACTGAAGCTTTCTTT
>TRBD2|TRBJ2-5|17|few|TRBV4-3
CASSQDGLAGGLETQYF
TGCGCCAGCAGCCAAGACGGACTAGCGGGCGGCCTGGAGACCCAGTACTTC
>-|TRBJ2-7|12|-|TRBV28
CASSGRTYEQYF
TGTGCCAGCAGTGGACGGACCTACGAGCAGTACTTC
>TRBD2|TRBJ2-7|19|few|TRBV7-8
CASSFPKMSSGGYSYEQYF
TGTGCCAGCAGCTTCCCTAAGATGAGTAGCGGGGGTTACTCCTACGAGCAGTACTTC
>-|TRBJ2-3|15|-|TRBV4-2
CASRITGTITDTQYF
TGTGCCAGCAGGATCACCGGGACCATCACAGATACGCAGTATTTT
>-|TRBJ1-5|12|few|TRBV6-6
CASYTFNQPQHF
TGTGCCAGCTACACCTTCAATCAGCCCCAGCATTTT
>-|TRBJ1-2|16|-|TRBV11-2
CASTQSGRGGTSGYTF
TGTGCCAGCACCCAGTCCGGCCGGGGCGGCACTTCTGGCTACACCTTC
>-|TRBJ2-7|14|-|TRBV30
CAWSPSTGRYEQYF
TGTGCCTGGAGTCCGTCGACAGGGAGGTACGAGCAGTACTTC
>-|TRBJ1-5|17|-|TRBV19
CASSIPYRPPEDQPQHF
TGTGCCAGTAGTATCCCCTACAGGCCTCCGGAGGACCAGCCCCAGCATTTT
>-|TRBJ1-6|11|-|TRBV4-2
CASSQGGPLHF
TGTGCCAGCAGCCAAGGAGGACCCCTCCACTTT
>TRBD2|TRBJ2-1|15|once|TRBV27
CASSPGLAGLNEQFF
TGTGCCAGCAGCCCTGGACTAGCGGGGCTCAATGAGCAGTTCTTC
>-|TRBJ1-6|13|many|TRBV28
CASSGGLNSPLHF
TGTGCCAGCAGTGGGGGCCTAAATTCACCCCTCCACTTT
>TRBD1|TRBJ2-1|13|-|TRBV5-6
CASSWGQGDEQFF
TGTGCCAGCAGCTGGGGACAGGGTGATGAGCAGTTCTTC
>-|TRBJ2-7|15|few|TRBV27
CASSLSRRGSYEQYF
TGTGCCAGCAGTTTATCACGCCGGGGATCCTACGAGCAGTACTTC
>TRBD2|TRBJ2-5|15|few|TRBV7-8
CASSLERGGQETQYF
TGTGCCAGCAGCTTGGAGCGGGGGGGACAAGAGACCCAGTACTTC